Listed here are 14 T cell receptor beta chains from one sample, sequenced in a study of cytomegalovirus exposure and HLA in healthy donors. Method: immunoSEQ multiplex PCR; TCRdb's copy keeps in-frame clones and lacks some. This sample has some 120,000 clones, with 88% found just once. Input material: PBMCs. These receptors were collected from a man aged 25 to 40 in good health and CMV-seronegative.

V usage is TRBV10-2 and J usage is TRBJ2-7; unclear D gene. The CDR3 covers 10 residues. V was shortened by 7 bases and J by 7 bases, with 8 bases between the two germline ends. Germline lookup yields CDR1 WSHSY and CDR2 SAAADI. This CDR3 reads CASISGEQYF. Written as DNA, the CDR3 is TGCGCCAGCATTTCCGGTGAGCAGTACTTC.

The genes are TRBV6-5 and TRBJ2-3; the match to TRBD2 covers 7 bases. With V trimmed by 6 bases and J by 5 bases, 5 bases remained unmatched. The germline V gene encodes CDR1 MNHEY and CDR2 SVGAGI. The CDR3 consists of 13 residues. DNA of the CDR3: TGTGCCAGCAGCAGGACTAGTCAAGATACGCAGTATTTT. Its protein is CASSRTSQDTQYF.

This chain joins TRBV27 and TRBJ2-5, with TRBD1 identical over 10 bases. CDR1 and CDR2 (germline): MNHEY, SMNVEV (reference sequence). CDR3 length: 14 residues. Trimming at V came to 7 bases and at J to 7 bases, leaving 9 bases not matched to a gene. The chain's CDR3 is CASILTGGYGTQYF. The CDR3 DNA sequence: TGTGCCAGCATCCTGACAGGGGGCTATGGGACCCAGTACTTC.

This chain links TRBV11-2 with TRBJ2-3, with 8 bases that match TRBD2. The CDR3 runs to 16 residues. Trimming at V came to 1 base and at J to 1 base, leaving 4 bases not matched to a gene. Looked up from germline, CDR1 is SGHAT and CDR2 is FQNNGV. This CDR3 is CASSLVSAGGTDTQYF. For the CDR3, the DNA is TGTGCCAGCAGCTTAGTTTCAGCGGGGGGCACAGATACGCAGTATTTT.

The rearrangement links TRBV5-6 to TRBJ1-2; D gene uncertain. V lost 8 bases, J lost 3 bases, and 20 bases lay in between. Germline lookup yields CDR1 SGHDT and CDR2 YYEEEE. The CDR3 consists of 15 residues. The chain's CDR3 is CASRPANTGHYGYTF. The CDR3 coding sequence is TGTGCCAGTAGACCGGCAAACACTGGGCACTATGGCTACACCTTC.

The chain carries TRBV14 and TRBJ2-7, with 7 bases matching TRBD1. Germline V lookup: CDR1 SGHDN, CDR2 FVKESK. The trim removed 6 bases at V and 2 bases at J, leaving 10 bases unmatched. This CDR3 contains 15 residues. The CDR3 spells CASSYAAGGPYEQYF. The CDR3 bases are TGTGCCAGCAGTTATGCGGCAGGGGGACCCTACGAGCAGTACTTC.

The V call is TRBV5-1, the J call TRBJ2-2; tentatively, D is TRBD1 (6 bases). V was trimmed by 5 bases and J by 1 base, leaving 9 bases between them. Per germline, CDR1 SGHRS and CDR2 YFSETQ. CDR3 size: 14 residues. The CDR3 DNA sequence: TGCGCCAGCAGTTCGGACAGGAACACCGGGGAGCTGTTTTTT. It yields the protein CASSSDRNTGELFF. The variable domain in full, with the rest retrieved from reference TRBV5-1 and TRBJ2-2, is KAGVTQTPRYLIKTRGQQVTLSCSPISGHRSVSWYQQTPGQGLQFLFEYFSETQRNKGNFPGRFSGRQFSNSRSEMNVSTLELGDSALYLCASSSDRNTGELFFGEGSRLTVL.

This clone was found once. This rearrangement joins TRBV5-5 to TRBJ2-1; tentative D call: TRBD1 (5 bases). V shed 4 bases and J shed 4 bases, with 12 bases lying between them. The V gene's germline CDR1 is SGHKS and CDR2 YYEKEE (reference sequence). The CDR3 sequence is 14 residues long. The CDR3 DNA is TGTGCCAGCAGCCCGAGAACAGGTTACAATGAGCAGTTCTTC. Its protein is CASSPRTGYNEQFF.

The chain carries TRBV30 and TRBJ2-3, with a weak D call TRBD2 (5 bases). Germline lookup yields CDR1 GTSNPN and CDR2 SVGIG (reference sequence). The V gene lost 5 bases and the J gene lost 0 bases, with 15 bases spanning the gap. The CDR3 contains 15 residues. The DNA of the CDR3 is TGTGCCTGGGGGAGACACAGAGGTAGCACAGATACGCAGTATTTT. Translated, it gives CAWGRHRGSTDTQYF.

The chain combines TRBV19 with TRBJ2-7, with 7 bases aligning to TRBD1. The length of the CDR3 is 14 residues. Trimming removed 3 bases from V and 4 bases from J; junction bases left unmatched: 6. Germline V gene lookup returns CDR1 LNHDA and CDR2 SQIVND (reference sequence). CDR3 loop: CASSIGTVGYEQYF. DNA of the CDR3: TGTGCCAGTAGTATTGGGACAGTGGGGTACGAGCAGTACTTC.

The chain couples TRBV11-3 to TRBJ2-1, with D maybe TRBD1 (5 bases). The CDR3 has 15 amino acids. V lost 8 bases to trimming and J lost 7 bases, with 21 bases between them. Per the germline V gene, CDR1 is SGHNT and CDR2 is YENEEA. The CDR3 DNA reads TGTGCCAGCCCCCGGAGCCTAGGGGTTATTAATGAGCAGTTCTTC. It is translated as CASPRSLGVINEQFF.

Written as DNA, the CDR3 is TGTGCCAGCAGTGGGTACCGGGGAGATACGCAGTATTTT. Translation: CASSGYRGDTQYF. The V gene is TRBV9, the J gene TRBJ2-3; possible D gene TRBD2, 5 bases. This CDR3 is 13 amino acids long. Germline CDR1 reads SGDLS; CDR2 reads YYNGEE. Between the trimmed V and J ends, which lost 5 bases and 5 bases, there was a span of 12 bases.

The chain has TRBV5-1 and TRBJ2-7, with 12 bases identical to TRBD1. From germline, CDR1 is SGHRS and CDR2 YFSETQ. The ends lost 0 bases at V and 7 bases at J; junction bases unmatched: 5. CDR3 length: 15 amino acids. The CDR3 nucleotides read TGCGCCAGCAGCTTGGCAGGGACAGGGGGCGGTGAGCAGTACTTC. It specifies CASSLAGTGGGEQYF.

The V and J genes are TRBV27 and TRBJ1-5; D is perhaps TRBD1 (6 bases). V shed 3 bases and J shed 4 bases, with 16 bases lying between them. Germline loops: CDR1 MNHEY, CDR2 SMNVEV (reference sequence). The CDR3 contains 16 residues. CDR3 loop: CASSFWGRGPNQPQHF. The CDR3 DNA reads TGTGCCAGCAGTTTCTGGGGGCGCGGGCCTAATCAGCCCCAGCATTTT.